The clone carrying this T cell receptor (beta chain) was observed once. This sample stems from a study of T cells after yellow fever vaccination. The V segment lost 4 bases and the J segment 7 bases; nucleotides outside the gene matches: 13. The germline V gene has CDR1 KGHDR and CDR2 SFDVKD. The CDR3 sequence is 18 residues long. TCRdb called the 5' RACE reads again in MiXCR, with one record for every CDR3 protein. Of under 600,000 distinct CDR3 sequences listed, 13% are singletons. The specimen was PBMCs, collected on the day of the yellow fever booster vaccination. The TCR sequence derives from a man under 40 who received the YFV17D yellow fever vaccine. The gene calls are TRBV24-1 and TRBJ2-1; 12 bases are shared with TRBD1. The CDR3 here is CATSDPPGQGADSNEQFF. CDR3 bases: TGTGCCACCAGTGACCCTCCGGGACAGGGGGCAGATTCAAATGAGCAGTTCTTC.